A single sample gave rise to the 11 T cell receptor beta chains below, sequenced in a study of T cells in Graves' hyperthyroidism and ophthalmopathy. The investigators amplified TCR beta CDR3 regions from RNA transcripts. The HTBI set primed first-round TCR CDR3 RT-PCR. In TCRdb, the multiplex PCR reads were re-called with MiXCR into one record per CDR3 protein. The sample contains about 600,000 distinct CDR3 sequences, 16% of which appear only once. Sequences were obtained from blood. The receptors come from a woman between 40 and 55 years old with Graves' ophthalmopathy.

A few counts support this clonotype. Here the CDR3 DNA reads TGTGCCAGCAGCTTAGGCCCACTAGCGGGGGCTAACTACAATGAGCAGTTCTTC. Protein: CASSLGPLAGANYNEQFF. The chain employs TRBV13 and TRBJ2-1; TRBD2 aligns across 11 bases. The CDR3 is 18 amino acids. CDR1 PRHDT and CDR2 FYEKMQ come from the germline V gene (reference sequence). After removal of 0 bases from V and 3 bases from J, the junction contained 7 bases not matched to a gene.

This clonotype was seen many times. This rearrangement joins TRBV6-1 to TRBJ1-2; no clear D gene. Trimming pared 5 bases from V and 0 bases from J, leaving 7 bases between. The CDR3 has 13 residues. Germline CDR1 reads MNHNS; CDR2 reads SASEGT. For the CDR3, the DNA is TGTGCCAGCAGTCTCGATGCTAACTATGGCTACACCTTC. Amino acids: CASSLDANYGYTF.

V gene TRBV30 combines with J gene TRBJ2-2; no clear D. V lost 0 bases to trimming and J lost 0 bases, with 5 bases between them. The CDR3 consists of 14 residues. Germline assignment: CDR1 GTSNPN and CDR2 SVGIG (reference sequence). In nucleotides, the CDR3 is TGTGCCTGGAGTGTACCACCGAACACCGGGGAGCTGTTTTTT. Translating it yields CAWSVPPNTGELFF.

This clonotype was seen many times. The CDR3: CASSPGSTTDTQYF. The CDR3 bases are TGTGCCAGCAGCCCGGGGTCGACCACAGATACGCAGTATTTT. The chain links TRBV7-3 to TRBJ2-3; tentative D call: TRBD2 (5 bases). Germline V lookup: CDR1 SGHTA, CDR2 FQGTGA. The V end was cut by 5 bases, the J end by 2 bases, with 11 bases between. The CDR3 extends over 14 amino acids.

Of note for this clonotype: The junction does not match germline at one end; this may be a read error. This chain uses TRBV7-9 with TRBJ2-3; no definite D call. Germline loops: CDR1 SEHNR, CDR2 FQNEAQ (reference sequence). This CDR3 spans 12 amino acids. CDR3 residues: CASSFHTDAQYF. Written as DNA, the CDR3 is TGTGCCAGCAGCTTCCACACAGATGCGCAGTATTTT.

Ten or more counts support this clonotype. This chain joins TRBV12-3 or TRBV12-4 and TRBJ1-1, with no clear D. V was clipped by 8 bases and J by 1 base, with 17 bases between them. This CDR3 has 15 residues. CDR3 bases: TGTGCCAGCCGTAATTCATCACCGGGGAACACTGAAGCTTTCTTT. Its translation is CASRNSSPGNTEAFF.

This clonotype showed up just a few times. The chain employs TRBV7-9 and TRBJ1-4; D may be TRBD1 (5 bases). The V and J ends lost 4 bases and 4 bases respectively, with 13 bases between them. This CDR3 spans 15 amino acids. Germline values: CDR1 SEHNR, CDR2 FQNEAQ (reference sequence). In DNA form, the CDR3 reads TGTGCCAGCAGCTCACCGGGACGGCTTAATGAAAAACTGTTTTTT. It translates to CASSSPGRLNEKLFF.

This clonotype was counted ten times or more. This chain connects TRBV12-3 or TRBV12-4 to TRBJ2-5, with 9 bases identical to TRBD2. This CDR3 has 14 amino acids. J lost 4 bases, V lost 7 bases, and 7 bases had no gene match. Here the CDR3 DNA reads TGTGCCAGCACCGTAGCGGGAGTAAGAGAGACCCAGTACTTC. Encoded protein: CASTVAGVRETQYF.

This clonotype was found many times. This sequence joins TRBV28 and TRBJ2-3; D may be TRBD2 (6 bases). Germline CDR1 reads MDHEN; CDR2 reads SYDVKM. V was shortened by 8 bases and J by 2 bases, with 14 bases between the two germline ends. The CDR3 length is 14 residues. CDR3 DNA sequence: TGTGCCAGCGGTAGCGGAGCCTACACAGATACGCAGTATTTT. Amino acids: CASGSGAYTDTQYF.

This clonotype was recorded at least ten times. The CDR3 DNA reads as TGCGCCAGCAGCCCACAGGACTCCTACGAGCAGTACTTC. Its protein product is CASSPQDSYEQYF. V is TRBV5-1 and J is TRBJ2-7, with D maybe TRBD1 (5 bases). This CDR3 contains 13 residues. The V gene lost 4 bases and the J gene lost 0 bases, with 8 bases spanning the gap. Germline loops: CDR1 SGHRS, CDR2 YFSETQ.

This clonotype was counted at least ten times. DNA of the CDR3: TGTGCCAGCAGCTTAGGTGGGTTCTTCAATGAGCAGTTCTTC. Its translation: CASSLGGFFNEQFF. The chain links TRBV7-6 to TRBJ2-1; no clear D gene. This CDR3 is 14 amino acids long. Trimming removed 1 base at V and 6 bases at J, with 10 bases between. CDR1 SGHVS and CDR2 FNYEAQ come from the germline V gene.